Given below is one TCR beta chain in context. Source study methods: Quantification of nucleated cells was approximated via reference gene primer amplification. Data came from immunoSEQ multiplex PCR; TCRdb stores just in-frame clones and leaves some out. V and J calls and clone size follow that table, whereas D and trimming were derived from the DNA. The table has 59,000 or so clones, 70% to 80% seen once. This sample was taken from a study of blood T cell repertoires in COVID-19. Overall study context: T cells, B-cell-depleted T cells, or PBMCs supplied cDNA or gDNA.

The V end was cut by 4 bases, the J end by 1 base, with 13 bases between. The CDR3 extends over 15 amino acids. Looked up from germline, CDR1 is MNHEY and CDR2 is SMNVEV (reference sequence). This TCR derives from a man in his sixties with acute or convalescent COVID-19. The rearrangement links TRBV27 to TRBJ1-1; D perhaps matches TRBD1 (5 bases). Sequencing was done on a sample of peripheral blood. The CDR3 reads CASSWGLVSNTEAFF. CDR3 sequence (DNA): TGTGCCAGCAGTTGGGGCCTGGTTTCGAACACTGAAGCTTTCTTT.